The clone carrying this T cell receptor (beta chain) was seen just once. Its antigen is undetermined. PCR involved 60 Vbeta and 13 Jbeta primers. The table came from immunoSEQ multiplex PCR; TCRdb's copy has only in-frame clones and leaves some out. The sample lists 100,000 to 150,000 clones; about 76% were seen once. These data belong to a study of cytomegalovirus exposure and HLA in healthy donors. Study details: Among the roughly 370 genotyped donors, less than 85% were placed in the Caucasian-associated ancestry cluster. Study-wide results and caveats: An analysis was carried out later, and it reportedly showed fewer N-insertions in an Asian-associated ancestry cluster than the 666-donor mean. It was only CMV serostatus that was available as immune exposure information.

The trim removed 2 bases at V and 7 bases at J, leaving 8 bases unmatched. CDR3 length: 15 amino acids. Germline-derived CDR1 and CDR2 are MNHNY and SVGAGI (reference sequence). The V and J genes are TRBV6-6 and TRBJ1-5, with 7 bases that match TRBD1. This sequence originates from a woman in her sixties or seventies in good health and CMV-seropositive. Sequenced material: PBMCs. CDR3 nucleotide sequence: TGTGCCAGCAGTTACGTACCGCAGGGGGGACAGCCCCAGCATTTT. Its protein is CASSYVPQGGQPQHF.